This T cell receptor beta chain is drawn from a study of shared clonotypes between healthy human individuals (dated by TCRdb to 2018 to 2020). With respect to the entire study: The cohort included three men and two women between 18 and 49 years of age. For each donor, CD4 naive and CD4 memory were each given three plates, CD8 naive was given two plates, and CD8 memory was given one plate. The study deeply sequenced blood TCR repertoires of five healthy adults to estimate repertoire size and the extent of clonotype sharing between individuals. Libraries were prepared and TCR repertoires were sequenced by different laboratories using diverse techniques, in order to increase sequencing depth and limit assay-specific biases. Each donor's leukapheresis produced roughly between roughly 0.9 and 8.9 billion PBMCs. On the study overall, not on this receptor specifically: When a few donors were compared, the shared fraction of clonotypes was about 5% for naive CD4, around 3.5% for naive CD8, roughly 2.3% for memory CD4, and 0.35% to 0.4% for memory CD8. Larger estimated clonotype richness was generally found for naive subsets than for memory subsets. Even with the large sequencing depth, rarefaction of the sorted-subset datasets indicated that sequencing was incomplete. Pairwise subsampling indicated that sequencing depth was expected to affect the degree of clonotype sharing among donors. Higher generation probabilities were observed for clonotypes shared by all four sorted-subset donors than for non-shared clonotypes. Only blood was sampled, and tissue TCR repertoires likely differ from those in blood. The genetic and exposure-history diversity represented was limited by the small number of donors.

TCR CDR3 regions were amplified from genomic DNA by multiplex PCR using the deep immunoSEQ assay. Genomic DNA extracted from each cell subset was distributed evenly over all wells of several immunoSEQ 96-well plates, and each plate served as one replicate. Each replicate PCR for sorted subsets received about 210 ng genomic DNA, equal to roughly 29,000 T cell genomes. Purified libraries were measured with a Qubit 3.0 fluorometer, size-checked on a Bioanalyzer 2100, and measured again with the KAPA Library Quantification kit. Every immunoSEQ 96-well plate was sequenced on a dedicated single-read 150-cycle Illumina NextSeq 550 flow cell. The published analysis was carried out like this. The immunoSEQ output contained only junctional sequences without quality scores, so filtering could not match that applied to full-length reads. To assign V/J genes and CDR3, sequences were annotated against IMGT germline references using PyIR, a Python wrapper for IgBLAST v1.9. Reads with weak V/J assignments (E-value above 1e-6), missing CDR3, stop codons, out-of-frame junctions, or ambiguous translated residues were removed. V3J clonotypes were defined by identical inferred V gene, J gene, and CDR3 amino acid sequence. To compute the percentage overlap between repertoires, the number of shared unique clonotypes was divided by the size of the smaller repertoire. RTK rarefaction, the Chao1 estimator, and Recon v2.1 estimates of unobserved clonotypes were used to assess repertoire richness. Generation probabilities were computed with OLGA for all TCRbeta clonotypes obtained by the gDNA method from several donors. As stored in TCRdb, this immuneACCESS dataset retains in-frame rearrangements with V and J assigned. A fraction of the clones does not appear; measured against another copy, unresolved V genes explain less than half of the discrepancy, and the remainder lacks a known reason. V and J calls and clone size are given by that table; D and trimming were obtained from the DNA. The sample has about 960,000 clones on record, more than 75% of them singletons. Clones ranked in the top ten supply about 1.5% of the sample.

The donors were healthy, HIV-negative adults who had no recently reported acute infections or vaccinations. Only Caucasian adults living in Nashville, Tennessee, USA were represented among the donors. CD4+ T cells were enriched by magnetic negative selection; naive cells were then positively selected on CD45RA, and the negative fraction formed the memory subset. Blood was collected by leukapheresis, and PBMCs were isolated by Ficoll-Histopaque density gradient centrifugation and then cryopreserved in liquid nitrogen vapor phase. Purity and quantity of every magnetically sorted T cell population were checked by analytical flow cytometry. From each sorted fraction, genomic DNA was isolated and quantified by UV absorbance on a Nanodrop 2000c. With regard to this clone: Its recognized antigen is unknown. Base-call qualities are not available, and no considerably larger clone is one nucleotide away.

Sequencing was performed on memory CD4+ T cells sorted from blood. This sample's cell subset or site label indicates: CD45RA-negative fraction. The source is a man aged 18 to 30 in good health.

The CDR3 amino acid sequence is: CASRDTNTGELFF. At the DNA level, the sequence is TGTGCCAGCAGGGACACGAACACCGGGGAGCTGTTTTTT. The sequence is built from TRBV28 and TRBJ2-2, and possibly TRBD1, on 5 matching bases. The germline V gene specifies MDHEN as CDR1 and SYDVKM as CDR2. The junction shows trimming of 6 bases on V and 0 bases on J, plus 5 bases between the germline ends. Its CDR3 holds 13 amino acids, cysteine through phenylalanine. The retained sequence is limited to the CDR3, 39 bases, with the frame set at the first base.